This note documents a single T cell receptor beta chain sequence. Authors' analysis steps: Researchers report that nucleated cell counts were estimated from reference gene primer amplification. Profiled with immunoSEQ multiplex PCR; TCRdb holds only in-frame clones, not every one. That table furnishes V, J and clone size, whereas the DNA furnished D and trimming. This sample has a few hundred thousand clones, with around 83% found just once. Germline lookup yields CDR1 SGHDT and CDR2 YYEEEE. The V end lost 2 bases, the J end lost 6 bases, and 11 bases lay between the germline ends. The CDR3 is 14 amino acids. The sample is drawn from a study of blood T cell repertoires in COVID-19.

The sequence came from a woman between 50 and 59 years old with acute or convalescent COVID-19. The sequencing sample was made of peripheral blood. The chain joins TRBV5-6 to TRBJ2-2; the D gene is possibly TRBD1 (5 bases). The CDR3: CASSFRQTPGELFF. The CDR3 region has the DNA TGTGCCAGCAGCTTTAGACAGACCCCCGGGGAGCTGTTTTTT. The full variable domain, with the rest looked up from reference TRBV5-6 and TRBJ2-2, is DAGVTQSPTHLIKTRGQQVTLRCSPKSGHDTVSWYQQALGQGPQFIFQYYEEEERQRGNFPDRFSGHQFPNYSSELNVNALLLGDSALYLCASSFRQTPGELFFGEGSRLTVL.